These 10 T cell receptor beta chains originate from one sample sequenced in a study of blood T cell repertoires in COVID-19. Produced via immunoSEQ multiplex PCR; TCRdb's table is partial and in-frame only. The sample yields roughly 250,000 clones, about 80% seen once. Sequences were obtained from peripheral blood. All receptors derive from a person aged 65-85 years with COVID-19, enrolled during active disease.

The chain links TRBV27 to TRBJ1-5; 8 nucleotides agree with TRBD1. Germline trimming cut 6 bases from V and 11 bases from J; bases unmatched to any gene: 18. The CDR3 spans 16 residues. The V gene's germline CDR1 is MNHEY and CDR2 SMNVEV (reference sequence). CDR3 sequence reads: CASSRTGGTTWLTQHF. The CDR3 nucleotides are TGTGCCAGCAGCCGCACAGGGGGGACCACGTGGTTGACCCAGCATTTT.

The CDR3: CASSEQLGGGTSYEQYF. The CDR3 nucleotides are TGTGCCAGCAGTGAACAACTGGGGGGAGGGACCTCCTACGAGCAGTACTTC. V and J are TRBV6-1 and TRBJ2-7; 7 nucleotides align to TRBD2. After removal of 2 bases from V and 0 bases from J, the junction contained 10 bases not matched to a gene. This CDR3 contains 17 residues. Germline V gene sequence: CDR1 MNHNS, CDR2 SASEGT.

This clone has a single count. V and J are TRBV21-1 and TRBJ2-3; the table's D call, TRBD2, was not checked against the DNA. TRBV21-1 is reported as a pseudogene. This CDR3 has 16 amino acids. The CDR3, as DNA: TGTGCCAGCACGAATGACCCCGGCGGGAGAGTAGATACGCAGTATTTT. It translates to CASTNDPGGRVDTQYF.

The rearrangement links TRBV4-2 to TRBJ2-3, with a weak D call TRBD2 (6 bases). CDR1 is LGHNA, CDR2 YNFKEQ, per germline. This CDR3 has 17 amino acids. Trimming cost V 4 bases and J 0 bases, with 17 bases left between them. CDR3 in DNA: TGTGCCAGCAGCCTCAGCAGCCGGGGGTATAGCACAGATACGCAGTATTTT. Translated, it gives CASSLSSRGYSTDTQYF.

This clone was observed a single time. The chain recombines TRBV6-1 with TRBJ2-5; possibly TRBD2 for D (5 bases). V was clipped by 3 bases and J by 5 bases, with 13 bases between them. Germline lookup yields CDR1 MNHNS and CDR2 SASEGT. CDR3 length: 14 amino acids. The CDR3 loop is CASSEWGSGETQYF. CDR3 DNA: TGTGCCAGCAGTGAGTGGGGATCGGGGGAGACCCAGTACTTC.

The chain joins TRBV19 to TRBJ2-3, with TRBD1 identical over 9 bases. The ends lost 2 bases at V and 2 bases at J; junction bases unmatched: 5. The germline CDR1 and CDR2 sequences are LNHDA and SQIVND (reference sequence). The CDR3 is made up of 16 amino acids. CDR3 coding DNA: TGTGCCAGTAGTATAAGAGGGACAGGGCTCACAGATACGCAGTATTTT. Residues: CASSIRGTGLTDTQYF.

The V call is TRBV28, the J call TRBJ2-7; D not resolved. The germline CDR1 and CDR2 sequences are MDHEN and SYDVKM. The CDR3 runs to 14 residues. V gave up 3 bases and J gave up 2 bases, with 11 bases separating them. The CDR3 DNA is TGTGCCAGCAGTTTCGAGGCGTCAACCTACGAGCAGTACTTC. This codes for CASSFEASTYEQYF.

The CDR3 loop reads CASSFGGQEEQFF. The CDR3 nucleotides read TGTGCCAGCAGCTTCGGGGGGCAGGAAGAGCAGTTCTTC. This chain uses TRBV5-4 with TRBJ2-1, with D tentatively TRBD2 (7 bases). The V and J ends lost 2 bases and 10 bases respectively, with 13 bases between them. This CDR3 is built from 13 residues. Germline CDR1 is SGHNT and CDR2 is YYREEE (reference sequence).

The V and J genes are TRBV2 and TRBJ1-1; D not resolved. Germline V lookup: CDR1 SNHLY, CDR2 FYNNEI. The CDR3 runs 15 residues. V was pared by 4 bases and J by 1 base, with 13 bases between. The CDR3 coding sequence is TGTGCCAGCAGTGCTCTTGACACAAGGAACACTGAAGCTTTCTTT. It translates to CASSALDTRNTEAFF.

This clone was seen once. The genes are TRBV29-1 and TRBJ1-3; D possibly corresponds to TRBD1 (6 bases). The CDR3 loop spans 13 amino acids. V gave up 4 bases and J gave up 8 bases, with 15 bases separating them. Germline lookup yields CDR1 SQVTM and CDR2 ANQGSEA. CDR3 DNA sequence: TGCAGCGTTGCCTGGGCAGGGGATTACACCATATATTTT. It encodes CSVAWAGDYTIYF. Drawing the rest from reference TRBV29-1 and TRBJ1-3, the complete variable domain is SAVISQKPSRDICQRGTSLTIQCQVDSQVTMMFWYRQQPGQSLTLIATANQGSEATYESGFVIDKFPISRPNLTFSTLTVSNMSPEDSSIYLCSVAWAGDYTIYFGEGSWLTVV.